These 25 T cell receptor beta chains share one sample of origin, sequenced in a study of blood T cell repertoires in COVID-19. Clones were read by immunoSEQ multiplex PCR, and TCRdb kept only the in-frame ones, dropping some. This sample has under 400,000 clones; approximately 87% occur once, and the top ten carry more than 9%. The source material was peripheral blood. Receptor source: a woman in her thirties with COVID-19, enrolled during active disease.

The chain carries TRBV4-1 and TRBJ1-6, with TRBD1 matching 10 bases. CDR1 and CDR2 from the germline V gene are MGHRA and YSYEKL. The CDR3 runs 15 residues. J lost 13 bases, V lost 6 bases, and 12 bases had no gene match. The CDR3 here is CASSFPTGGFSPLHF. For the CDR3, the DNA is TGCGCCAGCAGTTTCCCGACAGGGGGCTTTTCGCCCCTCCACTTT.

The chain joins TRBV11-1 to TRBJ2-3, with 11 bases lining up with TRBD2. V shed 4 bases and J 2 bases; nucleotides not matched to a gene: 5. CDR3 length: 16 amino acids. Per the germline V gene, CDR1 is SGHAT and CDR2 is FQDESV (reference sequence). In DNA, the CDR3 is TGTGCCAGCAGCTCACGGACTAGCGGGTTCACAGATACGCAGTATTTT. It translates to CASSSRTSGFTDTQYF. The full variable domain, in which reference TRBV11-1 and TRBJ2-3 provide the parts outside the CDR3, is EAEVAQSPRYKITEKSQAVAFWCDPISGHATLYWYRQILGQGPELLVQFQDESVVDDSQLPKDRFSAERLKGVDSTLKIQPAELGDSAMYLCASSSRTSGFTDTQYFGPGTRLTVL.

This chain connects TRBV3-1 (or the pseudogene TRBV3-2) to TRBJ2-1; 12 nucleotides agree with TRBD2. J was trimmed by 9 bases and V by 4 bases; bases with no gene match: 10. The CDR3 sequence is 16 residues long. Germline CDR1 is LGHDT and CDR2 is YNNKEL (reference sequence). CDR3 amino acids: CASSPPGLAGGLEQFF. CDR3 bases: TGTGCCAGCAGCCCTCCGGGGCTAGCGGGAGGGCTTGAGCAGTTCTTC.

The chain recombines TRBV19 with TRBJ2-3; 7 bases are a match to TRBD2. The V gene end was trimmed by 7 bases and the J gene end by 0 bases; junction bases not matched to a gene: 4. The CDR3 length is 14 residues. Germline lookup yields CDR1 LNHDA and CDR2 SQIVND (reference sequence). In DNA, the CDR3 is TGTGCCAGTAAGGACGGGAGGAGCACAGATACGCAGTATTTT. Translation gives CASKDGRSTDTQYF.

This sequence joins TRBV10-3 and TRBJ2-7, with D possibly TRBD2 on 6 matching bases. The CDR3 spans 14 residues. The V end was cut by 7 bases, the J end by 2 bases, with 15 bases between. Germline values: CDR1 ENHRY, CDR2 SYGVKD. The CDR3 loop reads CAINRGGDAYEQYF. The DNA for the CDR3 is TGTGCCATCAATCGAGGAGGGGACGCCTACGAGCAGTACTTC.

The chain carries TRBV9 and TRBJ2-1, with 7 bases aligning to TRBD2. Germline loops: CDR1 SGDLS, CDR2 YYNGEE. The CDR3 runs to 16 residues. Trimming at V came to 2 bases and at J to 5 bases, leaving 10 bases not matched to a gene. CDR3 coding DNA: TGTGCCAGCAGCGTGGGGTCGGCGGGAGAGGACAATGAGCAGTTCTTC. It encodes CASSVGSAGEDNEQFF.

V usage is TRBV6-5 and J usage is TRBJ1-1; D unclear. Germline V CDR1 and CDR2: MNHEY, SVGAGI. CDR3 length: 14 amino acids. Between the trimmed V and J ends, which lost 0 bases and 6 bases, there was a span of 11 bases. CDR3 loop: CASSYSSRGAEAFF. The CDR3 DNA sequence: TGTGCCAGCAGTTACTCATCAAGAGGAGCTGAAGCTTTCTTT.

The chain employs TRBV6-5 and TRBJ1-1; a possible D gene is TRBD1 (5 bases). Germline assignment: CDR1 MNHEY and CDR2 SVGAGI. The length of the CDR3 is 14 residues. V was pared by 6 bases and J by 5 bases, with 16 bases between. The CDR3 spells CASSPFQGWTEAFF. The CDR3 DNA is TGTGCCAGCAGCCCGTTCCAGGGTTGGACTGAAGCTTTCTTT.

Details on this clone: This sample includes further DNA sequences coding for the same CDR3. The chain joins TRBV18 to TRBJ2-5, with 10 bases that match TRBD1. The CDR3 is made up of 15 amino acids. J was trimmed by 2 bases and V by 3 bases; bases with no gene match: 3. Germline V gene sequence: CDR1 KGHSH, CDR2 LQKENI. CDR3 in amino acids: CASSPRTGGQETQYF. The CDR3 bases are TGTGCCAGCTCACCCAGGACAGGGGGGCAAGAGACCCAGTACTTC. Full variable domain (missing parts from reference TRBV18 and TRBJ2-5): NAGVMQNPRHLVRRRGQEARLRCSPMKGHSHVYWYRQLPEEGLKFMVYLQKENIIDESGMPKERFSAEFPKEGPSILRIQQVVRGDSAAYFCASSPRTGGQETQYFGPGTRLLVL.

The chain recombines TRBV29-1 with TRBJ1-1; D ambiguous. The CDR3 totals 13 residues. The V and J ends lost 1 base and 5 bases respectively, with 11 bases between them. Germline loops: CDR1 SQVTM, CDR2 ANQGSEA. Here the CDR3 reads CSVEGSGRTEAFF. CDR3 coding DNA: TGCAGCGTTGAAGGCAGCGGCAGGACTGAAGCTTTCTTT.

The V gene is TRBV4-1, the J gene TRBJ2-1; 7 bases agree with TRBD2. The CDR3 runs to 15 residues. The germline V gene encodes CDR1 MGHRA and CDR2 YSYEKL. Trimming took 4 bases from V and 0 from J; bases not matched to a gene: 3. The CDR3 sequence is CASSPGTTSYNEQFF. CDR3 coding DNA: TGCGCCAGCAGCCCCGGGACTACCTCCTACAATGAGCAGTTCTTC.

The CDR3 DNA follows: TGCGCCAGCAGCCGGCTAGGAGCCTACGAGCAGTACTTC. This encodes CASSRLGAYEQYF. V and J are TRBV4-3 and TRBJ2-7; the D is unclear. This CDR3 is 13 amino acids long. V gave up 4 bases and J gave up 2 bases, with 9 bases separating them. Germline assignment: CDR1 LGHNA and CDR2 YSLEER.

The chain employs TRBV11-1 and TRBJ1-1; tentatively, D is TRBD1 (5 bases). This CDR3 has 14 residues. V was shortened by 6 bases and J by 4 bases, with 15 bases between the two germline ends. The germline CDR1 and CDR2 sequences are SGHAT and FQDESV (reference sequence). CDR3 coding DNA: TGTGCCAGCAGTCTTGTAGGGGAGGGCACTGAAGCTTTCTTT. It specifies CASSLVGEGTEAFF.

The V call is TRBV7-2, the J call TRBJ2-1; TRBD2 aligns across 14 bases. V dropped 0 bases and J dropped 9; count of bases not matched to a gene: 4. This CDR3 region has 16 residues. CDR1 and CDR2 from the germline V gene are SGHTA and FQGNSA. CDR3 protein: CASSLASGTSGSEQFF. CDR3 sequence (DNA): TGTGCCAGCAGCTTAGCCTCTGGGACTAGCGGGAGTGAGCAGTTCTTC.

This clone has only a few counts. The V call is TRBV7-9, the J call TRBJ2-1; no clear D gene. The CDR3 loop spans 13 amino acids. CDR1 and CDR2 from the germline V gene are SEHNR and FQNEAQ (reference sequence). V was clipped by 5 bases and J by 5 bases, with 10 bases between them. The CDR3 loop reads CASSHGFHNEQFF. The CDR3 DNA sequence: TGTGCCAGCAGCCACGGGTTCCACAATGAGCAGTTCTTC.

J is TRBJ1-2 and V is TRBV28; D is perhaps TRBD1 (6 bases). This CDR3 is 13 amino acids long. V was clipped by 2 bases and J by 6 bases, with 10 bases between them. Germline V gene data show CDR1 as MDHEN and CDR2 as SYDVKM. The CDR3: CASSLQGMDGYTF. The DNA for the CDR3 is TGTGCCAGCAGTTTACAGGGGATGGATGGCTACACCTTC.

This rearrangement joins TRBV24-1 to TRBJ2-1; tentative D call: TRBD1 (7 bases). The CDR3 loop spans 15 amino acids. V lost 3 bases, J lost 5 bases, and 13 bases lay in between. Germline values: CDR1 KGHDR, CDR2 SFDVKD. In DNA form, the CDR3 reads TGTGCCACCAGTGATACGGAGGGGGCTAACAATGAGCAGTTCTTC. Its translation: CATSDTEGANNEQFF.

The V gene is TRBV5-8, the J gene TRBJ2-1; perhaps TRBD2 as D (6 bases). Germline V gives CDR1 SGHTS, CDR2 YDEGEE. The CDR3 has 16 amino acids. Trimming shortened V by 6 bases and J by 2 bases, and 18 bases separated the two germline ends. The CDR3 loop reads CASTLGGTRAYNEQFF. The CDR3 DNA is TGTGCCAGCACCCTTGGAGGGACCCGCGCCTACAATGAGCAGTTCTTC.

The chain combines TRBV4-1 with TRBJ2-7; D unclear. The CDR3 covers 12 residues. Germline loops: CDR1 MGHRA, CDR2 YSYEKL. Trimming took off 0 bases at V and 8 bases at J, with 8 bases between the two ends. CDR3 DNA: TGCGCCAGCAGCCAAGATTCCGACAAGCAGTACTTC. It codes for CASSQDSDKQYF.

In this sample, this clone turned up many times. The V gene is TRBV21-1, the J gene TRBJ2-7; the table assigns TRBD2, which was not confirmed against the DNA. TRBV21-1 corresponds to a pseudogene. The CDR3 spans 12 residues. As DNA, the CDR3 is TGTGCCAGCAGCAAAGGAGGCCCAGAGCAGTACTTC. Protein sequence: CASSKGGPEQYF.

The J gene is TRBJ2-6, the V gene TRBV19; D is perhaps TRBD1 (6 bases). Germline V gene data show CDR1 as LNHDA and CDR2 as SQIVND (reference sequence). The CDR3 spans 14 residues. The germline V and J ends were trimmed by 7 bases and 2 bases, with 9 bases remaining between them. The CDR3 sequence: CASMSGAGANVLTF. The DNA for the CDR3 is TGTGCCAGTATGTCAGGGGCTGGGGCCAACGTCCTGACTTTC.

V usage is TRBV4-1 and J usage is TRBJ2-7; no clear D gene. Germline V gene lookup returns CDR1 MGHRA and CDR2 YSYEKL. V was cut by 0 bases and J by 2 bases, with 8 bases left in between. CDR3 length: 14 residues. This chain's CDR3 is CASSQETATYEQYF. The CDR3, as DNA: TGCGCCAGCAGCCAAGAAACTGCAACCTACGAGCAGTACTTC.

On this clone itself: Other DNA sequences from this sample encode an identical CDR3 as well. J is TRBJ1-2 and V is TRBV3-1 (or the pseudogene TRBV3-2); TRBD1 agrees at 11 bases. The V segment lost 3 bases and the J segment 6 bases; nucleotides outside the gene matches: 3. The CDR3 has 14 residues. CDR1 and CDR2 (germline): LGHDT, YNNKEL (reference sequence). The CDR3 DNA follows: TGTGCCAGCAGCCACTTGGACAGGGGGCATGGCTACACCTTC. Translating gives CASSHLDRGHGYTF.

This clone has only one observation. The J gene is TRBJ1-5, the V gene TRBV19; D gene ambiguous. Trimming removed 2 bases from V and 2 bases from J, with 13 bases in between. Per germline, CDR1 LNHDA and CDR2 SQIVND (reference sequence). There are 16 residues in the CDR3. The CDR3 region has the DNA TGTGCCAGTAGTATATCTGTCCAGGCCCGCAATCAGCCCCAGCATTTT. Amino acid sequence: CASSISVQARNQPQHF. Variable domain in full (rest from reference TRBV19 and TRBJ1-5): DGGITQSPKYLFRKEGQNVTLSCEQNLNHDAMYWYRQDPGQGLRLIYYSQIVNDFQKGDIAEGYSVSREKKESFPLTVTSAQKNPTAFYLCASSISVQARNQPQHFGDGTRLSIL.

As to this clone: Additional DNA sequences in this sample encode the identical CDR3. The chain has TRBV2 and TRBJ2-1; 11 positions agree with TRBD2. From germline, CDR1 is SNHLY and CDR2 FYNNEI. The CDR3 is 15 residues long. V shed 5 bases, J shed 1 base, and the junction held 1 base outside the gene matches. The CDR3 DNA reads as TGTGCCAGCAGTAGGACTAGCGGGTCCTACAATGAGCAGTTCTTC. Its protein is CASSRTSGSYNEQFF. Combining the CDR3 with reference TRBV2 and TRBJ2-1 gives the whole variable domain EPEVTQTPSHQVTQMGQEVILRCVPISNHLYFYWYRQILGQKVEFLVSFYNNEISEKSEIFDDQFSVERPDGSNFTLKIRSTKLEDSAMYFCASSRTSGSYNEQFFGPGTRLTVL.